This T cell receptor (beta chain) originates from a study of cytomegalovirus exposure and HLA in healthy donors. Germline CDR1 SGHNT, CDR2 YENEEA. The CDR3 spans 15 residues. V gave up 1 base and J gave up 0 bases, with 7 bases separating them. It was with 60 Vbeta and 13 Jbeta primers that the PCR ran. The data were produced by immunoSEQ multiplex PCR, yet TCRdb's version contains in-frame clones alone and is incomplete. The top ten clones hold roughly 3.1% of a sample with approximately 120,000 clones, about 69% of them seen once. The TCR originated in a man aged 25 to 40 in good health and CMV-seronegative. The rearrangement uses TRBV11-3 and TRBJ1-3; D gene unclear. The specimen was PBMCs. The CDR3 sequence: CASSLGANSGNTIYF. The DNA of the CDR3 is TGTGCCAGCAGCTTAGGCGCTAACTCTGGAAACACCATATATTTT.